This record concerns one TCR beta chain sequence. Its specificity is unknown. Trimming took 3 bases from V and 0 from J; bases not matched to a gene: 7. In germline, CDR1 is SGDLS, CDR2 YYNGEE. CDR3 length: 16 amino acids. The data originate from a study of T cell responses to AZD1222 COVID-19 vaccine. Findings and limits, study-wide: Baseline serology detected seropositivity in only a handful of AZD1222 recipients.

Clones were read by immunoSEQ multiplex PCR, and TCRdb kept only the in-frame ones, dropping some. Of roughly 180,000 clones listed, approximately 92% are singletons. V and J are TRBV9 and TRBJ2-3; 7 bases fit TRBD1. This TCR derives from an adult who received the MenACWY meningococcal vaccine as a control. The sample was peripheral blood, taken 28 days after the second dose of the MenACWY control vaccine. As DNA, the CDR3 is TGTGCCAGCAGCGCCTTGACAGGGAAAAGCACAGATACGCAGTATTTT. The encoded protein is CASSALTGKSTDTQYF.